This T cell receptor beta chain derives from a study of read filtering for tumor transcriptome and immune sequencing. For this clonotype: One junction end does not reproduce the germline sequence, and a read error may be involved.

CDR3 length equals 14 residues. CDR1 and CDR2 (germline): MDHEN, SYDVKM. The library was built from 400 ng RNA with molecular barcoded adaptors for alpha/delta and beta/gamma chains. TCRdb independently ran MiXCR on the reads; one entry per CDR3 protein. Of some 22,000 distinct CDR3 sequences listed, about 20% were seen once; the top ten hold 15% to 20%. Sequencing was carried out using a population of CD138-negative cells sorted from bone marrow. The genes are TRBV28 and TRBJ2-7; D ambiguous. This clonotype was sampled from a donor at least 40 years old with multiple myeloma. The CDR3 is CASRGENPYYDQYF. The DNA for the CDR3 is TGTGCCAGCAGGGGTGAGAACCCCTACTACGATCAGTACTTC.